This T cell receptor (beta chain) was sequenced for a study of regulatory T cells in long-lasting Graves disease. This clonotype was picked up a small number of times. The CDR3 runs 14 residues. The V gene's germline CDR1 is SNHLY and CDR2 FYNNEI. With 6 bases removed from V and 2 bases from J, the gap between germline ends came to 14 bases. Sequencing libraries for TCR beta were prepared with iRepertoire HTBI primers and Arm-PCR of CDR3 regions. TCRdb analysed the multiplex PCR reads with MiXCR anew, one entry per CDR3 protein. The sample contains hundreds of thousands of distinct CDR3 sequences, 15% to 20% of which appear only once. Time point in this sample: newly diagnosed GD, antithyroid drugs for less than 3 months. RNA from PBMCs was the source of the TCR library. These sequences were also reported in another study, on T cells in Graves' hyperthyroidism and ophthalmopathy. From that second work: Those patients with uncontrolled infection, other autoimmune disease, pregnancy or lactation were excluded. Most clonotypes that expanded in the thyroid above 0.001 also showed up in blood.

The rearrangement joins TRBV2 to TRBJ2-7; D possibly corresponds to TRBD2 (6 bases). The receptor comes from a man younger than 30 with Graves disease. The sample consisted of peripheral blood mononuclear cells (PBMCs), taken at new diagnosis, from a patient treated with antithyroid drugs. The CDR3 nucleotides are TGTGCCAGCAGCACGGGGACTCTGACCTACGAGCAGTACTTC. This gives the protein CASSTGTLTYEQYF.